This T cell receptor beta chain emerged from a study of neurological immune-mediated disorders. Study summary: About 90% of the roughly 34 multiple sclerosis patients had relapsing-remitting disease; 3 had secondary progressive. The study's findings and limits: The study found no CDR3 amino acid sequences shared by expanded clones across subjects, suggesting private repertoires in all groups.

The unsorted libraries had their origin in 2 million PBMCs stored at -80 C. The authors made cDNA by 5'RACE with 10-nucleotide random UMIs. In TCRdb, the 5' RACE reads were re-called with MiXCR into one record per CDR3 protein. This table holds about 80,000 distinct CDR3 sequences, approximately 5% found once. Germline CDR1 reads MGHRA; CDR2 reads YSYEKL. J lost 3 bases, V lost 2 bases, and 14 bases had no gene match. The CDR3 consists of 18 residues. Of note for this clonotype: Antigen unknown.

The V and J genes are TRBV4-1 and TRBJ2-5; 8 bases agree with TRBD2. The sample was PBMCs. This clonotype was sampled from a woman aged 25 to 39 with multiple sclerosis. CDR3 sequence: CASSQLGLVGRREETQYF. The CDR3 bases are TGCGCCAGCAGCCAATTGGGACTAGTGGGACGGCGGGAAGAGACCCAGTACTTC.